The 16 T cell receptor beta chains listed next were all sequenced from one sample in a study of T cells in Graves' hyperthyroidism and ophthalmopathy. Amplification of TCR beta CDR3 regions was performed using RNA transcripts as template. The HTBI primer set served for first-round RT-PCR of the TCR CDR3. Each CDR3 protein is one row after TCRdb ran MiXCR on the multiplex PCR reads. The sample yields some 370,000 distinct CDR3 sequences, roughly a sixth seen once. Material for sequencing was blood. Receptor source: a woman between 25 and 40 years old with Graves' hyperthyroidism that later progressed to Graves' ophthalmopathy.

The rearrangement links TRBV5-1 to TRBJ1-1, with 9 nucleotides matching TRBD1. This CDR3 has 16 amino acids. J lost 3 bases, V lost 3 bases, and 9 bases had no gene match. The germline CDR1 and CDR2 sequences are SGHRS and YFSETQ. The CDR3 DNA is TGCGCCAGCAGCTCGGGGGTTACAGGGGGCTACACTGAAGCTTTCTTT. Its protein is CASSSGVTGGYTEAFF.

This clonotype was recorded at least ten times. V is TRBV28 and J is TRBJ2-1, with 9 bases identical to TRBD2. V lost 7 bases to trimming and J lost 5 bases; unmatched junction nucleotides: 3. The germline CDR1 and CDR2 sequences are MDHEN and SYDVKM. The CDR3 sequence is 13 residues long. The CDR3 loop reads CASMRGGDNEQFF. Written as DNA, the CDR3 is TGTGCCAGCATGCGGGGGGGTGACAATGAGCAGTTCTTC. The full variable domain, completed using reference TRBV28 and TRBJ2-1, is DVKVTQSSRYLVKRTGEKVFLECVQDMDHENMFWYRQDPGLGLRLIYFSYDVKMKEKGDIPEGYSVSREKKERFSLILESASTNQTSMYLCASMRGGDNEQFFGPGTRLTVL.

This clonotype was recorded only once. V is TRBV28 and J is TRBJ2-1; D possibly uses TRBD1 or TRBD2 (6 bases each). V was pared by 8 bases and J by 8 bases, with 10 bases between. The CDR3 loop spans 11 amino acids. Germline-derived CDR1 and CDR2 are MDHEN and SYDVKM. The CDR3 spells CASGGPDEQFF. CDR3 bases: TGTGCCAGCGGGGGGCCAGATGAGCAGTTCTTC.

V usage is TRBV5-1 and J usage is TRBJ2-1; no firm D call. Per germline, CDR1 SGHRS and CDR2 YFSETQ. Trimming removed 1 base from V and 0 bases from J, with 8 bases in between. This CDR3 is 15 amino acids long. CDR3 DNA: TGCGCCAGCAGCTTGAACACGGGCTCCTACAATGAGCAGTTCTTC. This sequence encodes CASSLNTGSYNEQFF.

This clonotype was seen at least ten times. The V call is TRBV30, the J call TRBJ1-4, with 7 nucleotides matching TRBD1. The junction had 4 bases not matched to a gene; V was cut back by 5 bases and J by 7 bases. The CDR3 has 12 amino acids. Per germline, CDR1 GTSNPN and CDR2 SVGIG (reference sequence). CDR3 protein: CAWRQGSEKLFF. CDR3 in DNA: TGTGCCTGGCGACAGGGTAGTGAAAAACTGTTTTTT.

The chain links TRBV7-8 to TRBJ2-4; D is possibly TRBD1 (6 bases). Germline CDR1 and CDR2: SGHVS and FQNEAQ. V dropped 5 bases and J dropped 15 bases, with 20 bases sitting between them. The CDR3 has 13 amino acids. The CDR3 loop reads CASSADPTGFRYF. The CDR3 coding sequence is TGTGCCAGCAGCGCCGACCCCACAGGGTTTCGGTACTTC.

This clonotype has only a few counts. The J gene is TRBJ1-3, the V gene TRBV4-1, with no clear D. The CDR3 is made up of 15 amino acids. Germline values: CDR1 MGHRA, CDR2 YSYEKL. Trimming removed 6 bases at V and 0 bases at J, with 12 bases between. The CDR3 DNA follows: TGCGCCAGCAGACGCGGACCGGACTCTGGAAACACCATATATTTT. This encodes CASRRGPDSGNTIYF.

To note about this clonotype: It is likely a read error, because the conserved phenylalanine at the end of the CDR3 is missing. The genes are TRBV24-1 and TRBJ2-3; 8 nucleotides agree with TRBD1. The germline V gene has CDR1 KGHDR and CDR2 SFDVKD. V lost 4 bases, J lost 0 bases, and 8 bases stayed unmatched. This CDR3 has 17 residues. In DNA, the CDR3 is TGTGCCACCAGTGACCCACAGGGGGGAAAAAGCACAGATACGCAGTATCTT. Translating it yields CATSDPQGGKSTDTQYL.

Comment on this clonotype: A junction end diverges from the germline sequence, so it may reflect a read error. The chain couples TRBV5-1 to TRBJ2-7, with 9 positions matching TRBD1. This CDR3 has 13 residues. Per the germline V gene, CDR1 is SGHRS and CDR2 is YFSETQ. The CDR3 region has the DNA TGCGCCAGCAGCTTAGGACAGGGGTACGAGCATTACTTC. Encoded protein: CASSLGQGYEHYF.

This clonotype has at least ten counts. DNA for the CDR3: TGTGCCAGTAGTATCGGGAGAGGACAGGCTAACTATGGCTACACCTTC. Its translation: CASSIGRGQANYGYTF. This chain connects TRBV19 to TRBJ1-2, with 7 bases that match TRBD1. Germline lookup yields CDR1 LNHDA and CDR2 SQIVND (reference sequence). The CDR3 is 16 amino acids. Trimming took 3 bases from V and 0 from J; bases not matched to a gene: 7.

Ten or more counts support this clonotype. The genes are TRBV6-1 and TRBJ2-2; 11 bases map to TRBD2. Trimming at V came to 8 bases and at J to 5 bases, leaving 7 bases not matched to a gene. This CDR3 has 15 residues. The germline gives CDR1 MNHNS, CDR2 SASEGT. This chain's CDR3 is CASVAGGLGTGELFF. The CDR3 DNA reads TGTGCCAGCGTAGCGGGAGGGCTTGGGACCGGGGAGCTGTTTTTT.

To note about this clonotype: With a much larger clone just one base away, this may be a read error. The rearrangement uses TRBV27 and TRBJ1-2; possibly TRBD1 for D (5 bases). CDR1 is MNHEY, CDR2 SMNVEV, per germline (reference sequence). This CDR3 comprises 19 residues. Here the CDR3 reads CTSSLALDTRAYPNYGYTF. The CDR3 DNA is TGTACCAGCAGTTTAGCGTTGGACACCAGGGCATACCCTAACTATGGCTACACCTTC.

Worth noting for this clonotype: A much bigger clone sits one base away, suggesting this may be a read error. The chain uses TRBV5-4 and TRBJ1-2, with D perhaps matching TRBD1 (5 bases). V was cut by 1 base and J by 2 bases, with 12 bases left in between. The germline CDR1 and CDR2 sequences are SGHNT and YYREEE (reference sequence). The CDR3 consists of 15 residues. The CDR3 region has the DNA TGTGCCAGCAGCTTGTCCGCAGGGCTCAACTATGGCTACACCTTC. Its translation: CASSLSAGLNYGYTF.

This clonotype was counted many times. This chain links TRBV5-1 with TRBJ2-5; D is perhaps TRBD2 (6 bases). This CDR3 region has 15 residues. The V end was cut by 0 bases, the J end by 4 bases, with 13 bases between. Germline loops: CDR1 SGHRS, CDR2 YFSETQ. CDR3 amino acids: CASSLVGTRRETQYF. The CDR3 DNA reads as TGCGCCAGCAGCTTGGTTGGGACTCGAAGAGAGACCCAGTACTTC.

The chain employs TRBV29-1 and TRBJ2-2, with 9 bases identical to TRBD1. The CDR3 consists of 13 residues. Germline V gives CDR1 SQVTM, CDR2 ANQGSEA. V lost 5 bases, J lost 8 bases, and 6 bases stayed unmatched. This chain's CDR3 is CSVRTGDLGELFF. The CDR3 nucleotides read TGCAGCGTTCGGACAGGGGATTTGGGGGAGCTGTTTTTT.

This clonotype came up many times. The V and J genes are TRBV5-1 and TRBJ1-2, with TRBD1 identical over 12 bases. The germline V gene encodes CDR1 SGHRS and CDR2 YFSETQ. The CDR3 is made up of 17 amino acids. The junction had 5 bases not matched to a gene; V was cut back by 1 base and J by 1 base. CDR3 nucleotide sequence: TGCGCCAGCAGCTTGAAGGGACAGGGGGCTCTTAACTATGGCTACACCTTC. Translated, it gives CASSLKGQGALNYGYTF.